The clone carrying this T cell receptor (beta chain) was recorded many times. This entry belongs to a study of spatial heterogeneity in lung cancer. Study details: The donor population consisted of some 72 patients with untreated, early-stage non-small cell lung cancer. Sequencing consistently turned up more beta-chain sequences than alpha-chain sequences. Sequencing covered available follow-up PBMC samples collected a median of approximately 25 months after resection.

Time point in this sample: blood at routine non-recurrence follow-up after resection. The study sequenced unsorted whole RNA from tumor, nontumor lung or frozen PBMC. The germline gives CDR1 SGHRS, CDR2 YFSETQ. CDR3 length equals 12 residues. With 5 bases removed from V and 5 bases from J, the gap between germline ends came to 9 bases. TCRdb reanalysed the 5' RACE reads using MiXCR and keeps one entry per CDR3 protein. The sample shows about 70,000 distinct CDR3 sequences, approximately 9% of them seen only once. The rearrangement uses TRBV5-1 and TRBJ2-3; D call uncertain. This specimen was PBMCs, taken at follow-up. The source is a female donor with early-stage non-small cell lung cancer. The CDR3 is CASSFTRDTQYF. The CDR3 region has the DNA TGCGCCAGCAGTTTCACCCGAGATACGCAGTATTTT.